This T cell receptor (beta chain) was documented in a study of lymphopenia after photon versus proton radiotherapy. The study's findings and limits: Proton therapy kept repertoires fairly stable, unlike photons, which gained effector/memory cells. Larger post-nadir TCR diversity loss correlated inversely with survival in deceased patients. Post-nadir diversity loss with photons came from oligoclonal expansion, particularly CD8+ Temra cells. Better survival with proton therapy was suggested as possible, not demonstrated.

Concerning this clone itself: Its antigen is unidentified.

V shed 0 bases and J shed 0 bases, with 17 bases lying between them. The CDR3 extends over 18 amino acids. The germline CDR1 and CDR2 sequences are KGHSH and LQKENI. Only in-frame clones appear in the TCRdb table, and some are missing; sequencing was by immunoSEQ multiplex PCR. Of tens of thousands of clones in the sample, about 87% were seen once. Sequences were derived from peripheral blood, sampled from a patient treated with proton-based radiotherapy. The chain combines TRBV18 with TRBJ1-1; the D gene is possibly TRBD1 (5 bases). The receptor's source is a man older than 75 with esophageal cancer. CDR3 DNA sequence: TGTGCCAGCTCACCACCTCTGCAGGGCGGGATTATGAACACTGAAGCTTTCTTT. This sequence encodes CASSPPLQGGIMNTEAFF.